This T cell receptor beta chain was retrieved from a study of blood T cells in healthy people across ages. Study-wide points: Reliance upon unsorted PBMCs precluded definitive naive versus antigen-experienced comparison. Per million T cells, TCR beta diversity dropped about linearly as age rose.

Then a second PCR, running about 6 to 12 cycles, was carried out with a sample-barcoded 5' primer and a J-beta primer mix. TCRdb independently ran MiXCR on the 5' RACE reads; one entry per CDR3 protein. The table includes some 700,000 distinct CDR3 sequences, 22% detected once. This clonotype has a handful of counts. No antigen is known for it. Each sample yielded at least 6.5 million isolated PBMCs. Per sample, extraction of total RNA gave at least 5.5 micrograms in every case. Per the germline V gene, CDR1 is DFQATT and CDR2 is SNEGSKA (reference sequence). Trimming took 2 bases from V and 4 from J, leaving 17 bases between them. The CDR3 length is 15 residues.

The sequenced sample was blood. The genes are TRBV20-1 and TRBJ1-2; maybe TRBD1 (6 bases). The source of this sequence is a man between 65 and 85 years old in good health. The CDR3 loop reads CSARNFAGEGYGYTF. In DNA form, the CDR3 reads TGCAGTGCTAGAAATTTTGCAGGGGAGGGCTATGGCTACACCTTC.